Shown below are 12 T cell receptor beta chains from a single sample sequenced in a study of cytomegalovirus exposure and HLA in healthy donors. Vbeta (60) and Jbeta (13) primers were used in the PCR. Method: immunoSEQ multiplex PCR; TCRdb's copy keeps in-frame clones and lacks some. The sample holds 200,000 to 300,000 clones, around 76% seen once. The sequenced sample was PBMCs. The receptor source for this set is a woman aged 40 to 50 in good health and CMV-seropositive.

As regards this clone: The junction departs from the called germline gene at one end, perhaps through a read error. This chain connects TRBV7-9 to TRBJ1-4; D uncertain. Germline values: CDR1 SEHNR, CDR2 FQNEAQ (reference sequence). This CDR3 region has 17 residues. For the CDR3, the DNA is TGTTCCAGCAGCTCCCTCGGCGGCGCCGGGTGGGATGAAAAACTGTTTTTT. It yields the protein CSSSSLGGAGWDEKLFF.

The rearrangement links TRBV30 to TRBJ1-1; D unclear. The CDR3 contains 12 residues. From germline, CDR1 is GTSNPN and CDR2 SVGIG (reference sequence). V dropped 8 bases and J dropped 4 bases, with 14 bases sitting between them. CDR3 sequence reads: CAAKFEITEAFF. The CDR3 DNA reads as TGTGCCGCGAAGTTTGAGATCACTGAAGCTTTCTTT.

The chain uses TRBV5-4 and TRBJ2-1, with TRBD2 matching over 10 bases. Germline loops: CDR1 SGHNT, CDR2 YYREEE (reference sequence). The trim removed 4 bases at V and 6 bases at J, leaving 4 bases unmatched. The CDR3 spans 14 residues. CDR3 amino acids: CASSPRTSGNEQFF. DNA for the CDR3: TGTGCCAGCAGCCCACGGACTAGCGGCAATGAGCAGTTCTTC.

This chain connects TRBV7-7 to TRBJ2-5, with a tentative D call TRBD2 (5 bases). The CDR3 is made up of 14 amino acids. Trimming removed 6 bases at V and 5 bases at J, with 16 bases between. Germline-derived CDR1 and CDR2 are SSHAT and FNYEAQ (reference sequence). CDR3 loop: CASSFEGLLETQYF. DNA of the CDR3: TGTGCCAGCAGTTTTGAGGGCCTTCTGGAGACCCAGTACTTC.

A note on this clone: Mismatch with germline at one junction end may stem from a read error. V gene TRBV7-7 combines with J gene TRBJ2-5; 9 bases fit TRBD2. Germline-derived CDR1 and CDR2 are SSHAT and FNYEAQ (reference sequence). The length of the CDR3 is 16 residues. The CDR3 spells CASSRGISGGQETQYF. The CDR3 coding sequence is TGTGCTAGCAGCCGAGGGATTAGCGGGGGTCAAGAGACCCAGTACTTC. Drawing the rest from reference TRBV7-7 and TRBJ2-5, the complete variable domain is GAGVSQSPRYKVTKRGQDVTLRCDPISSHATLYWYQQALGQGPEFLTYFNYEAQPDKSGLPSDRFSAERPEGSISTLTIQRTEQRDSAMYRCASSRGISGGQETQYFGPGTRLLVL.

This chain uses TRBV30 with TRBJ1-1; unclear D gene. Trimming cost V 4 bases and J 1 base, with 7 bases left between them. The CDR3 is made up of 12 amino acids. Germline-derived CDR1 and CDR2 are GTSNPN and SVGIG (reference sequence). The CDR3 reads CAWMGTNTEAFF. The CDR3 DNA reads TGTGCCTGGATGGGCACGAACACTGAAGCTTTCTTT.

This rearrangement joins TRBV6-5 to TRBJ2-5; TRBD1 might be the D (5 bases). V lost 0 bases and J lost 5, with 10 bases in between. The CDR3 sequence is 14 residues long. Germline assignment: CDR1 MNHEY and CDR2 SVGAGI. The DNA of the CDR3 is TGTGCCAGCAGTTACTCTACTTCAGGGGAGACCCAGTACTTC. Protein product: CASSYSTSGETQYF.

This chain links TRBV30 with TRBJ2-1; 11 bases map to TRBD2. Trimming at V came to 3 bases and at J to 5 bases, leaving 12 bases not matched to a gene. Germline CDR1 is GTSNPN and CDR2 is SVGIG (reference sequence). The CDR3 is 17 amino acids. CDR3 nucleotide sequence: TGTGCCTGGAGGGGGTTCCTTTCTAGCGGGGGGCACAATGAGCAGTTCTTC. It encodes CAWRGFLSSGGHNEQFF.

The chain employs TRBV29-1 and TRBJ2-7; a weak D match, TRBD2 (6 bases). CDR3 length: 12 residues. V was pared by 3 bases and J by 4 bases, with 10 bases between. Germline V gene sequence: CDR1 SQVTM, CDR2 ANQGSEA. The CDR3, as DNA: TGCAGCGTTGACCGGGGGAGTTACGAGCAGTACTTC. This gives the protein CSVDRGSYEQYF.

This chain links TRBV29-1 with TRBJ1-1; D is possibly TRBD1 (5 bases). The germline CDR1 and CDR2 sequences are SQVTM and ANQGSEA. Trimming took 7 bases from V and 0 from J, leaving 12 bases between them. This CDR3 region has 13 residues. In DNA form, the CDR3 reads TGCAGCGCCGCAACAGGTATGAACACTGAAGCTTTCTTT. It yields the protein CSAATGMNTEAFF.

This clone came up a few times. The V and J genes are TRBV18 and TRBJ2-3, with a possible D match to TRBD1 (6 bases). CDR3 length equals 17 residues. V was trimmed by 3 bases and J by 0 bases, leaving 16 bases between them. The germline V gene encodes CDR1 KGHSH and CDR2 LQKENI. The CDR3 DNA reads TGTGCCAGCTCACCTGGTAGGGGGACACCTAGCACAGATACGCAGTATTTT. This gives the protein CASSPGRGTPSTDTQYF.

The chain is built from TRBV7-2 and TRBJ2-3, with 8 bases matching TRBD1. Germline CDR1 reads SGHTA; CDR2 reads FQGNSA. V was clipped by 5 bases and J by 7 bases; unmatched bases: 11. The CDR3 covers 15 residues. The DNA of the CDR3 is TGTGCCAGCAGCCGCACGGACAGGGATCGGAATACGCAGTATTTT. As protein: CASSRTDRDRNTQYF.